This TCR beta chain was profiled in a study of T-cell memory formation after mild COVID-19. Study results and limitations: Pre-infection memory already had some responding clones, implying cross-reactive memory joined. Contracting CD8+ clones were enriched in EMRA, CD4+ mainly in CM and EM.

This clonotype was observed many times. What it binds is unknown. The V and J ends lost 6 bases and 4 bases respectively, with 15 bases between them. CDR1 is DFQATT and CDR2 is SNEGSKA in the germline V gene (reference sequence). The CDR3 totals 14 residues. TCRdb re-called the 5' RACE reads with MiXCR, one entry per CDR3 protein. The table records approximately 400,000 distinct CDR3 sequences, roughly 24% of them present only once. This receptor was identified in an adult woman who had mild COVID-19 (a few samples of this study predate the infection). Cell type and time point are not known. V is TRBV20-1 and J is TRBJ2-2; possibly TRBD1 for D (7 bases). Sequencing input: PBMCs or a T cell subset sorted from them (not recorded which). This CDR3 reads CSAQGGFGTGELFF. DNA of the CDR3: TGCAGTGCGCAGGGGGGTTTTGGCACCGGGGAGCTGTTTTTT.